These 9 T cell receptor beta chains share one sample of origin, sequenced in a study of a mutant IDH1 vaccine in newly diagnosed glioma. Using immunoSEQ multiplex PCR, the repertoire was profiled, and TCRdb retains in-frame clones only, with some absent. Among about 16,000 clones, about 95% were seen once, and the ten largest hold about 3.9%. The sample's time point: baseline, week 1 (first vaccination visit). Treatment defined: pre-vaccination baseline after standard-of-care therapy. The sample was peripheral blood mononuclear cells (PBMCs), taken from a glioma patient treated with radiotherapy, temozolomide or both. Receptor source: a woman aged 18 to 35 with glioma. Some clones in this sample may be carry-over from other donors' samples.

The genes are TRBV21-1 and TRBJ1-5. TRBV21-1 is given as a pseudogene. The CDR3 loop spans 15 amino acids. CDR3 in amino acids: CASRPHGLSNQPQHF. CDR3 nucleotide sequence: TGTGCCAGCAGACCTCATGGGTTAAGCAATCAGCCCCAGCATTTT.

V gene TRBV30 combines with J gene TRBJ1-3; D unresolved. V was trimmed by 1 base and J by 3 bases, leaving 7 bases between them. Germline CDR1 reads GTSNPN; CDR2 reads SVGIG (reference sequence). This CDR3 comprises 13 residues. The CDR3 spells CAWSGGDGNTIYF. In nucleotides, the CDR3 is TGTGCCTGGAGTGGAGGAGATGGAAACACCATATATTTT.

The rearrangement joins TRBV29-1 to TRBJ2-1; D is possibly TRBD1 (6 bases). The germline gives CDR1 SQVTM, CDR2 ANQGSEA. Trimming cost V 1 base and J 5 bases, with 12 bases left between them. The CDR3 has 14 amino acids. CDR3 bases: TGCAGCGTTGAAGGAGGGGGTTGGAACAATGAGCAGTTCTTC. Translated: CSVEGGGWNNEQFF.

V and J are TRBV10-3 and TRBJ2-3; weak D call: TRBD1 (6 bases). The germline V gene encodes CDR1 ENHRY and CDR2 SYGVKD. The length of the CDR3 is 16 residues. Trimming took 5 bases from V and 0 from J, leaving 15 bases between them. The CDR3 sequence is CAISPFGGLSTDTQYF. In DNA form, the CDR3 reads TGTGCCATCAGTCCCTTTGGGGGCCTAAGCACAGATACGCAGTATTTT.

This chain joins TRBV10-1 and TRBJ2-7; TRBD1 matches 9 bases. This CDR3 spans 15 amino acids. Looked up from germline, CDR1 is WNHNN and CDR2 is SYGVQD (reference sequence). V gave up 5 bases and J gave up 1 base; unmatched junction bases: 6. The CDR3 reads CASSLGQGPSYEQYF. In nucleotides, the CDR3 is TGCGCCAGCAGTCTAGGACAGGGGCCTTCCTACGAGCAGTACTTC.

The chain links TRBV27 to TRBJ2-2; 9 bases align to TRBD2. Germline V gene lookup returns CDR1 MNHEY and CDR2 SMNVEV (reference sequence). Trimming took 5 bases from V and 7 from J; bases not matched to a gene: 14. The CDR3 sequence is 17 residues long. DNA of the CDR3: TGTGCCAGCAGTCCCCGAGCTAGCGGGGCCTACTACGGGGAGCTGTTTTTT. It codes for CASSPRASGAYYGELFF.

This rearrangement joins TRBV4-1 to TRBJ2-5; D might be TRBD1 (6 bases). This CDR3 is 15 amino acids long. Trimming took 1 base from V and 2 from J, leaving 11 bases between them. Germline CDR1 MGHRA, CDR2 YSYEKL. The CDR3 DNA reads as TGCGCCAGCAGCCAAGTTTGGACAGCACAAGAGACCCAGTACTTC. Its protein product is CASSQVWTAQETQYF.

The chain couples TRBV10-3 to TRBJ2-3; TRBD2 might be the D (7 bases). Trimming took off 1 base at V and 4 bases at J, with 18 bases between the two ends. CDR1 is ENHRY and CDR2 is SYGVKD in the germline V gene. There are 17 residues in the CDR3. This chain's CDR3 is CAISELFSGGNADTQYF. The CDR3 nucleotides read TGTGCCATCAGTGAGTTGTTTTCGGGGGGCAACGCAGATACGCAGTATTTT.

The table lists this clone with a few counts. The rearrangement joins TRBV5-5 to TRBJ2-3; TRBD1 matches 8 bases. The CDR3 has 15 residues. Unmatched junction bases numbered 4, after V lost 0 bases and J lost 4 bases. Germline CDR1 is SGHKS and CDR2 is YYEKEE (reference sequence). DNA for the CDR3: TGTGCCAGCAGCTTGGAGGCAGGGGGCGCAGATACGCAGTATTTT. Translation gives CASSLEAGGADTQYF.